Presented here are 30 T cell receptor beta chains from one specimen sequenced in a study of OX40 agonist ivuxolimab in advanced cancers. Here immunoSEQ multiplex PCR was the method, and the copy in TCRdb shows in-frame clones only, minus some. Among around 63,000 clones listed, roughly 84% were seen once. Sequenced here: CD4+ or CD8+ T cells sorted from blood, sampled in a trial of the OX40 agonist ivuxolimab. These receptor sequences come from an adult with an advanced solid tumor such as melanoma, head and neck, liver or kidney cancer.

This chain connects TRBV11-2 to TRBJ2-1; 7 nucleotides align to TRBD2. Germline V CDR1 and CDR2: SGHAT, FQNNGV. The V and J ends lost 0 bases and 1 base, in that order; junction bases with no gene match: 0. The CDR3 covers 15 residues. This CDR3 is CASSLEGGSYNEQFF. In DNA form, the CDR3 reads TGTGCCAGCAGCTTAGAGGGAGGGTCCTACAATGAGCAGTTCTTC.

The chain carries TRBV10-3 and TRBJ2-3; D is unclear. Trimming shortened V by 8 bases and J by 3 bases, and 12 bases separated the two germline ends. The CDR3 consists of 13 residues. Germline loops: CDR1 ENHRY, CDR2 SYGVKD. DNA for the CDR3: TGTGCCATCGCCCGATTTGAGACAGATACGCAGTATTTT. It encodes CAIARFETDTQYF.

Comments on this clone: The sample carries other DNA sequences with the same CDR3. This chain uses TRBV11-2 with TRBJ2-1; TRBD2 aligns across 8 bases. The CDR3 runs to 14 residues. V dropped 5 bases and J dropped 3; count of bases not matched to a gene: 3. Per the germline V gene, CDR1 is SGHAT and CDR2 is FQNNGV. The CDR3, as DNA: TGTGCCAGCAGCCTCAGCGGGAGCTACAATGAGCAGTTCTTC. Protein: CASSLSGSYNEQFF.

This clone was counted once. V gene TRBV6-5 combines with J gene TRBJ2-7, with 7 bases that match TRBD1. J lost 3 bases, V lost 6 bases, and 11 bases had no gene match. Germline values: CDR1 MNHEY, CDR2 SVGAGI. This CDR3 spans 15 amino acids. The CDR3 sequence: CASSRVGQGDYEQYF. The DNA of the CDR3 is TGTGCCAGCAGCCGAGTGGGGCAGGGGGACTACGAGCAGTACTTC.

CDR3 residues: CASMVWAGNTGELFF. In DNA, the CDR3 is TGTGCCAGTATGGTATGGGCGGGGAACACCGGGGAGCTGTTTTTT. The chain carries TRBV19 and TRBJ2-2; weak D call: TRBD2 (5 bases). Germline V lookup: CDR1 LNHDA, CDR2 SQIVND (reference sequence). The length of the CDR3 is 15 residues. Trimming stripped 7 bases from V and 1 base from J, with 13 bases between.

Only one count was recorded for this clone. This chain links TRBV7-6 with TRBJ1-2, with 9 bases matching TRBD1. CDR1 SGHVS and CDR2 FNYEAQ come from the germline V gene. V lost 5 bases, J lost 0 bases, and 4 bases stayed unmatched. This CDR3 region has 15 residues. CDR3 nucleotide sequence: TGTGCCAGCAGCCCCCGACAGGGGGCTAACTATGGCTACACCTTC. It specifies CASSPRQGANYGYTF.

This clone was seen a single time. The genes are TRBV28 and TRBJ1-5; 9 positions match TRBD1. CDR3 length: 15 amino acids. In germline, CDR1 is MDHEN, CDR2 SYDVKM. The trim removed 7 bases at V and 5 bases at J, leaving 9 bases unmatched. The CDR3 DNA reads as TGTGCCAGCACAACAGGGGGCCGTGGTTATCAGCCCCAGCATTTT. Protein sequence: CASTTGGRGYQPQHF.

The CDR3 DNA sequence: TGTGCCAGCAGTGGCGAGGATAGGGGTCAGCCCCAGCATTTT. This codes for CASSGEDRGQPQHF. The chain carries TRBV6-1 and TRBJ1-5; D may be TRBD1 (5 bases). V lost 4 bases, J lost 6 bases, and 13 bases lay in between. Germline values: CDR1 MNHNS, CDR2 SASEGT. The CDR3 totals 14 residues.

The chain combines TRBV11-2 with TRBJ1-2; D not certain. Per germline, CDR1 SGHAT and CDR2 FQNNGV. Trimming shortened V by 5 bases and J by 1 base, and 14 bases separated the two germline ends. The CDR3 is 15 residues long. The chain's CDR3 is CASSPGVPDNYGYTF. The CDR3 nucleotides are TGTGCCAGCAGCCCTGGAGTTCCGGATAACTATGGCTACACCTTC.

This clone was seen a single time. The chain uses TRBV25-1 and TRBJ2-7, with TRBD1 identical over 8 bases. The length of the CDR3 is 13 residues. The germline CDR1 and CDR2 sequences are MGHDK and SYGVNS. The V gene end was trimmed by 4 bases and the J gene end by 6 bases; junction bases not matched to a gene: 5. The CDR3 DNA reads as TGTGCCAGCAGTGTCACAGGGGGAGCCGAGCAGTACTTC. It codes for CASSVTGGAEQYF.

The chain carries TRBV6-5 and TRBJ1-5, with D unclear. CDR3 length equals 15 residues. Per germline, CDR1 MNHEY and CDR2 SVGAGI. Trimming cost V 3 bases and J 5 bases, with 14 bases left between them. The CDR3 nucleotides read TGTGCCAGCAGTTATGGGTATTCGGGTGATCAGCCCCAGCATTTT. Translation gives CASSYGYSGDQPQHF.

The sample holds a few counts of this clone. The rearrangement uses TRBV19 and TRBJ2-7; tentative D call: TRBD2 (6 bases). Germline CDR1 and CDR2: LNHDA and SQIVND (reference sequence). V lost 0 bases and J 8 bases, leaving 14 bases between the germline ends. This CDR3 has 14 amino acids. The CDR3 reads CASSIDHPGVQQYF. The CDR3 DNA sequence: TGTGCCAGTAGTATAGATCACCCGGGGGTTCAGCAGTACTTC.

The chain carries TRBV4-1 and TRBJ1-3; the match to TRBD1 covers 7 bases. The J segment lost 4 bases and the V segment lost 3 bases, leaving 9 bases of the junction unmatched. Germline CDR1 MGHRA, CDR2 YSYEKL. This CDR3 has 16 residues. The CDR3 sequence is CASSQGPAGQGNTIYF. CDR3 nucleotides: TGCGCCAGCAGCCAGGGCCCAGCGGGACAGGGAAACACCATATATTTT.

J is TRBJ1-5 and V is TRBV11-2, with unresolved D. The germline CDR1 and CDR2 sequences are SGHAT and FQNNGV. This CDR3 is 13 amino acids long. V was trimmed by 5 bases and J by 4 bases, leaving 9 bases between them. The CDR3 region has the DNA TGTGCCAGCAGCGTGACCTTAAATCAGCCCCAGCATTTT. This codes for CASSVTLNQPQHF.

The chain couples TRBV5-1 to TRBJ2-1, with 8 bases that match TRBD1. Unmatched junction bases numbered 6, after V lost 4 bases and J lost 6 bases. The CDR3 length is 14 residues. Germline V gives CDR1 SGHRS, CDR2 YFSETQ. DNA of the CDR3: TGCGCCAGCAGCCAGGACAGGGCTGGCAATGAGCAGTTCTTC. It encodes CASSQDRAGNEQFF.

The rearrangement joins TRBV11-3 to TRBJ1-1, with unresolved D. The CDR3 sequence is 13 residues long. Germline V gene lookup returns CDR1 SGHNT and CDR2 YENEEA. The ends were cut back, 3 bases at V and 1 base at J, with 6 bases in the middle. This chain's CDR3 is CASSFGGNTEAFF. CDR3 in DNA: TGTGCCAGCAGCTTTGGAGGGAACACTGAAGCTTTCTTT.

The chain links TRBV28 to TRBJ2-6, with D possibly TRBD2 on 6 matching bases. Trimming shortened V by 6 bases and J by 0 bases, and 9 bases separated the two germline ends. The germline V gene has CDR1 MDHEN and CDR2 SYDVKM. This CDR3 spans 15 amino acids. The CDR3 region is CASRGGNSGANVLTF. DNA of the CDR3: TGTGCCAGCAGAGGAGGGAACTCTGGGGCCAACGTCCTGACTTTC.

The DNA for the CDR3 is TGTGCCAGTAGTCCTCGCAATAGCAATCAGCCCCAGCATTTT. Translated, it gives CASSPRNSNQPQHF. The rearrangement uses TRBV19 and TRBJ1-5, with D unclear. V was cut by 5 bases and J by 0 bases, with 8 bases left in between. The CDR3 totals 14 residues. CDR1 is LNHDA, CDR2 SQIVND, per germline (reference sequence).

A single count supports this clone. The rearrangement joins TRBV9 to TRBJ1-2; D is perhaps TRBD1 (5 bases). Trimming removed 0 bases from V and 2 bases from J, with 11 bases in between. The germline V gene has CDR1 SGDLS and CDR2 YYNGEE. CDR3 length: 15 amino acids. CDR3 nucleotides: TGTGCCAGCAGCGTAGGTGTTACAGGCAACTATGGCTACACCTTC. It encodes CASSVGVTGNYGYTF. Using reference TRBV9 and TRBJ1-2 for the parts outside the CDR3, the full variable domain is DSGVTQTPKHLITATGQRVTLRCSPRSGDLSVYWYQQSLDQGLQFLIQYYNGEERAKGNILERFSAQQFPDLHSELNLSSLELGDSALYFCASSVGVTGNYGYTFGSGTRLTVV.

In nucleotides, the CDR3 is TGTGCCAGCAGCCCGGATGTAGGGACGGGGAACTACAATGAGCAGTTCTTC. It codes for CASSPDVGTGNYNEQFF. The J gene is TRBJ2-1, the V gene TRBV5-4; the D gene could be TRBD1 or TRBD2 (5 bases each). There are 17 residues in the CDR3. Per the germline V gene, CDR1 is SGHNT and CDR2 is YYREEE (reference sequence). The V gene lost 4 bases and the J gene lost 3 bases, with 20 bases spanning the gap.

This clone was observed a single time. The genes are TRBV6-6 and TRBJ2-1, with 8 bases fitting TRBD2. This CDR3 region has 14 residues. The V gene end was trimmed by 6 bases and the J gene end by 6 bases; junction bases not matched to a gene: 7. Germline assignment: CDR1 MNHNY and CDR2 SVGAGI (reference sequence). Written as DNA, the CDR3 is TGTGCCAGCAGCTTACTAGCGGTAGGCAATGAGCAGTTCTTC. This translates into CASSLLAVGNEQFF.

The genes are TRBV19 and TRBJ2-1, with 10 bases that match TRBD1. The CDR3 totals 17 residues. Germline CDR1 LNHDA, CDR2 SQIVND (reference sequence). With V trimmed by 0 bases and J by 6 bases, 8 bases remained unmatched. The CDR3 region is CASSIEGDWTGGNEQFF. The CDR3, as DNA: TGTGCCAGTAGTATAGAGGGGGACTGGACAGGGGGCAATGAGCAGTTCTTC.

This chain connects TRBV5-4 to TRBJ2-2, with D possibly TRBD2 on 6 matching bases. CDR3 length: 15 amino acids. The germline CDR1 and CDR2 sequences are SGHNT and YYREEE (reference sequence). Trimming cost V 7 bases and J 1 base, with 14 bases left between them. The CDR3: CASSSTGVNTGELFF. CDR3 in DNA: TGTGCCAGCTCCTCCACGGGGGTGAACACCGGGGAGCTGTTTTTT.

J is TRBJ2-4 and V is TRBV19; 13 nucleotides agree with TRBD2. J lost 2 bases, V lost 7 bases, and 8 bases had no gene match. CDR3 size: 17 residues. Germline lookup yields CDR1 LNHDA and CDR2 SQIVND (reference sequence). The CDR3 DNA sequence: TGTGCCAGTACCTCACTAGCGGGAGGGATGTCCAAAAACATTCAGTACTTC. It encodes CASTSLAGGMSKNIQYF.

V gene TRBV5-1 combines with J gene TRBJ2-1; TRBD2 is a possible D gene (6 bases). Between the trimmed V and J ends, which lost 0 bases and 6 bases, there was a span of 10 bases. Germline-derived CDR1 and CDR2 are SGHRS and YFSETQ. The CDR3 spans 14 residues. CDR3 in amino acids: CASSLGNSGNEQFF. Here the CDR3 DNA reads TGCGCCAGCAGCTTGGGTAATAGCGGCAATGAGCAGTTCTTC.

The genes are TRBV28 and TRBJ1-5, with 7 bases lining up with TRBD1. The germline V gene has CDR1 MDHEN and CDR2 SYDVKM. The CDR3 covers 16 residues. The trim removed 3 bases at V and 3 bases at J, leaving 8 bases unmatched. CDR3 nucleotide sequence: TGTGCCAGCAGTTTTGAAAGGGGGCCTAACAATCAGCCCCAGCATTTT. Its protein product is CASSFERGPNNQPQHF.

The chain joins TRBV7-7 to TRBJ2-5; tentative D call: TRBD1 (6 bases). Germline lookup yields CDR1 SSHAT and CDR2 FNYEAQ (reference sequence). The CDR3 extends over 16 amino acids. V was shortened by 4 bases and J by 5 bases, with 20 bases between the two germline ends. CDR3 bases: TGTGCCAGCAGCTCGGGAAGGACAGTTTCGAGGGAGACCCAGTACTTC. This encodes CASSSGRTVSRETQYF. Full variable domain (missing parts from reference TRBV7-7 and TRBJ2-5): GAGVSQSPRYKVTKRGQDVTLRCDPISSHATLYWYQQALGQGPEFLTYFNYEAQPDKSGLPSDRFSAERPEGSISTLTIQRTEQRDSAMYRCASSSGRTVSRETQYFGPGTRLLVL.

This clone is labeled as medium-sized. This chain links TRBV28 with TRBJ2-5; 9 bases fit TRBD1. The germline CDR1 and CDR2 sequences are MDHEN and SYDVKM. The trim removed 5 bases at V and 3 bases at J, leaving 7 bases unmatched. This CDR3 spans 15 amino acids. The CDR3 DNA follows: TGTGCCAGCAGTCCACAGGGGGCAGAGAAAGAGACCCAGTACTTC. Translating gives CASSPQGAEKETQYF.

In DNA form, the CDR3 reads TGTGCCAGCAGAGGGGGGGATGGCGAGACCCAGTACTTC. The encoded protein is CASRGGDGETQYF. This rearrangement joins TRBV27 to TRBJ2-5; a weak D match, TRBD2 (7 bases). V lost 6 bases to trimming and J lost 5 bases, with 13 bases between them. The CDR3 has 13 amino acids. Per germline, CDR1 MNHEY and CDR2 SMNVEV (reference sequence).

This sequence joins TRBV9 and TRBJ2-3; D is unresolved. CDR3 size: 14 residues. Looked up from germline, CDR1 is SGDLS and CDR2 is YYNGEE. V was cut by 4 bases and J by 2 bases, with 11 bases left in between. Written as DNA, the CDR3 is TGTGCCAGCAGCCCTAGGGTAGACACAGATACGCAGTATTTT. Translated: CASSPRVDTDTQYF.